Sequencing of this T cell receptor beta chain was carried out in a study of identical twins. Study outcomes and limitations: In monozygotic twins, models underestimated the sharing of out-of-frame TCR alpha. Low generation-probability sequences were in excess among twin-shared out-of-frame alpha sequences.

Template switching added a universal primer site; cDNA carried unique molecular identifiers. TCRdb processed the 5' RACE reads anew with MiXCR; each CDR3 protein has one entry. The sample includes some 320,000 distinct CDR3 sequences, roughly an eighth of them seen just once. The CDR3 extends over 13 amino acids. CDR1 is SGHVS and CDR2 is FQNEAQ in the germline V gene. V was pared by 5 bases and J by 2 bases, with 10 bases between. The donors were all healthy and Caucasian. Notes on this clonotype: The antigen is undetermined.

The same sample was also studied in work on yellow fever vaccine responses in identical twins.

The sample comprised CD8+ T cells sorted from blood. The receptor was isolated from a woman under 30 in good health. This chain joins TRBV7-8 and TRBJ2-7; the D gene is possibly TRBD1 (5 bases). In nucleotides, the CDR3 is TGTGCCAGCAGCCCAGGGCCTCCCTACGAGCAGTACTTC. Translating it yields CASSPGPPYEQYF.